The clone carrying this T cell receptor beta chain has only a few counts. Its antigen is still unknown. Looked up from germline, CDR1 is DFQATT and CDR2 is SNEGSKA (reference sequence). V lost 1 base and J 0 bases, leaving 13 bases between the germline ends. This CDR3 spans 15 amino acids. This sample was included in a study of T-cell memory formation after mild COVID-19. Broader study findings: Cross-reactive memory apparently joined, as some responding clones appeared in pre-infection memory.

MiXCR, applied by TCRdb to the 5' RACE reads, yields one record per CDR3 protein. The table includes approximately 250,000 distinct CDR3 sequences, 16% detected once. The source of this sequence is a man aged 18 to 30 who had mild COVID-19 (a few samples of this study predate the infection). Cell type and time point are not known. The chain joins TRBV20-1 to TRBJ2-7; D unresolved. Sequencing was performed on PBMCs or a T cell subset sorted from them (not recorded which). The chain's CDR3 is CSARVFPQPSYEQYF. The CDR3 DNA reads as TGCAGTGCTAGAGTATTCCCCCAGCCCTCCTACGAGCAGTACTTC.